The clone carrying this T cell receptor (beta chain) was recorded at least ten times. Its cognate antigen is unknown. Germline CDR1 SQVTM, CDR2 ANQGSEA. CDR3 length: 14 residues. V lost 2 bases, J lost 1 base, and 5 bases stayed unmatched. The source of the sample is a study of T cells in Graves' hyperthyroidism and ophthalmopathy. Study information: Prior to any treatment, at the point of initial diagnosis, peripheral blood was collected. Study outcomes and limitations: Most thyroid-expanded clonotypes above 0.001 were also found in blood.

Amplification of TCR beta CDR3 regions used RNA as the template. The primer set for the first-round RT-PCR of the TCR CDR3 was HTBI. TCRdb reprocessed the multiplex PCR reads with MiXCR, giving one entry per CDR3 protein. Among about 480,000 distinct CDR3 sequences listed, about an eighth were seen once. Diagnoses used clinical symptoms, serum thyroxine and TRAb, thyroid ultrasound and orbital computed tomography. PBMCs were derived from around 10 ml fresh peripheral blood. This TCR was recovered from a woman aged 18-30 years with Graves' hyperthyroidism. The chain employs TRBV29-1 and TRBJ2-7, with TRBD2 identical over 7 bases. The source material was blood. CDR3 sequence (DNA): TGCAGCGTTGAAACGCCGGGACTATCCTACGAGCAGTACTTC. Its translation: CSVETPGLSYEQYF.